Reported below is one T cell receptor beta chain. Its antigen remains unidentified. Arm-PCR of CDR3 regions and iRepertoire HTBI primers were the basis on which TCR beta libraries were built. TCRdb passed the multiplex PCR reads through MiXCR, listing each CDR3 protein once. This repertoire shows a few hundred thousand distinct CDR3 sequences, less than 25% found once; its top ten account for over 10%. Indicated time point: persistent/refractory GD, antithyroid drugs over 5 years with positive TRAb. Extracted RNA from PBMCs served as the source of the TCR library. Diagnosing Graves' disease relied on the American Thyroid Association guidelines. The data stem from a study of regulatory T cells in long-lasting Graves disease. The CDR3 runs 14 residues. The V and J ends lost 6 bases and 1 base respectively, with 12 bases between them. Study-wide results and caveats: Blood alone, not thyroid tissue, was studied. The sample size was small, and this may have reduced accuracy.

The sequencing here drew on peripheral blood mononuclear cells (PBMCs), taken when the disease was refractory, from a patient treated with antithyroid drugs. The chain couples TRBV12-3 or TRBV12-4 to TRBJ1-1; a weak D match, TRBD1 (5 bases). This receptor was identified in a female donor with Graves disease. CDR3 bases: TGTGCCAGCAGCCCCGGGACTCAGAACACTGAAGCTTTCTTT. It codes for CASSPGTQNTEAFF.